This T cell receptor (beta chain) was captured by sequencing in a study of a mutant IDH1 vaccine in newly diagnosed glioma. At the level of the study: Patients received vaccination from 4-6 weeks after radiotherapy alone, or with temozolomide cycles. V12 took place at week 35, and V13 at week 47.

A remark on this clone: Its antigen is undetermined. This specimen includes other DNA sequences encoding the same CDR3.

The CDR3 sequence is 12 residues long. V lost 5 bases and J lost 0; bases outside the gene matches: 1. Germline-derived CDR1 and CDR2 are SQVTM and ANQGSEA. Sequenced by immunoSEQ multiplex PCR; TCRdb stores in-frame clones only, minus some. The data show approximately 45,000 clones, more than 70% seen once. Described time point: week 35, safety follow-up. Each dose of the vaccine consisted of 300 ug of mutant IDH1 20-mer peptide, with topical imiquimod. Eight vaccine injections were given to patients in weeks 1, 3, 5, 7, 11, 15, 19 and 23. Patients carried new grade 3 or 4 IDH1-mutant astrocytomas lacking nuclear ATRX.

This sequence joins TRBV29-1 and TRBJ2-7, with 7 bases matching TRBD1. The TCR sequence derives from a middle-aged woman with glioma. Sequenced here: PBMCs, sampled from a glioma patient whose treatment included an IDH1 peptide vaccine. Written as DNA, the CDR3 is TGCAGCGTTAGGGACAGCTCCTACGAGCAGTACTTC. Amino acid sequence: CSVRDSSYEQYF.